Sequencing of this T cell receptor beta chain was carried out in a study of OX40 agonist ivuxolimab in advanced cancers. Only in-frame clones appear in the TCRdb table, and some are missing; sequencing was by immunoSEQ multiplex PCR. The sample shows 36,000 or so clones, around 89% of them seen only once. This CDR3 has 15 residues. Trimming pared 2 bases from V and 1 base from J, leaving 12 bases between. Germline V CDR1 and CDR2: MDHEN, SYDVKM. The sample here was CD4+ or CD8+ T cells sorted from blood, taken in a trial of the OX40 agonist ivuxolimab. The origin of this receptor is an adult with an advanced solid tumor such as melanoma, head and neck, liver or kidney cancer. This chain links TRBV28 with TRBJ2-7, with D perhaps TRBD1 (6 bases). The CDR3 coding sequence is TGTGCCAGCAGTTTACCCAGCAGGGGTTCCTACGAGCAGTACTTC. This encodes CASSLPSRGSYEQYF.